Each of the 6 T cell receptor beta chains below was sequenced from the same sample in a study of radiotherapy plus CTLA-4 blockade in lung cancer. Method: immunoSEQ multiplex PCR; TCRdb's copy keeps in-frame clones and lacks some. Here the sample spans around 95,000 clones, roughly 80% being singletons. The sample consisted of peripheral blood, taken from a patient treated with radiotherapy plus ipilimumab. These receptors were obtained from a human donor with non-small cell lung cancer who had stable disease on radiotherapy plus ipilimumab.

The rearrangement links TRBV7-2 to TRBJ1-1, with D maybe TRBD1 (5 bases). CDR3 length: 14 residues. V lost 0 bases and J 1 base, leaving 6 bases between the germline ends. CDR1 SGHTA and CDR2 FQGNSA come from the germline V gene. CDR3 sequence: CASSLAGGNTEAFF. The CDR3 DNA is TGTGCCAGCAGCTTAGCCGGGGGGAACACTGAAGCTTTCTTT.

The chain has TRBV18 and TRBJ1-2; D is unclear. The CDR3 spans 15 residues. Germline V gene data show CDR1 as KGHSH and CDR2 as LQKENI. With 3 bases removed from V and 0 bases from J, the gap between germline ends came to 11 bases. The CDR3 nucleotides are TGTGCCAGCTCACCCCAGCCAGCTTCTAACTATGGCTACACCTTC. Its protein is CASSPQPASNYGYTF.

This sequence joins TRBV28 and TRBJ1-1; D not certain. Germline V lookup: CDR1 MDHEN, CDR2 SYDVKM. The ends were cut back, 6 bases at V and 3 bases at J, with 5 bases in the middle. The length of the CDR3 is 11 residues. This CDR3 reads CASRGYTEAFF. The CDR3 DNA sequence: TGTGCCAGCAGGGGGTACACTGAAGCTTTCTTT.

The gene calls are TRBV6-5 and TRBJ2-5; D not resolved. The last part of the DNA fits TRBJ2-7 better; the J call may be wrong. CDR1 and CDR2 from the germline V gene are MNHEY and SVGAGI. The CDR3 extends over 15 amino acids. The CDR3 protein is CASKVDILTPYEQYF. CDR3 sequence (DNA): TGTGCCAGCAAGGTAGACATCCTCACACCCTACGAGCAGTACTTC.

The chain uses TRBV5-1 and TRBJ2-3; D remains ambiguous. Between the trimmed V and J ends, which lost 0 bases and 2 bases, there was a span of 10 bases. Looked up from germline, CDR1 is SGHRS and CDR2 is YFSETQ. The CDR3 runs to 15 residues. This chain's CDR3 is CASSLVGGFTDTQYF. In nucleotides, the CDR3 is TGCGCCAGCAGCTTGGTTGGCGGTTTCACAGATACGCAGTATTTT.

This clone was seen a few times. This chain connects TRBV19 to TRBJ1-3; D gene unclear. Germline V gene lookup returns CDR1 LNHDA and CDR2 SQIVND (reference sequence). The V and J ends lost 3 bases and 1 base respectively, with 7 bases between them. CDR3 length: 14 amino acids. The CDR3 region is CASSMGRSGNTIYF. CDR3 coding DNA: TGTGCCAGTAGTATGGGCAGATCTGGAAACACCATATATTTT.